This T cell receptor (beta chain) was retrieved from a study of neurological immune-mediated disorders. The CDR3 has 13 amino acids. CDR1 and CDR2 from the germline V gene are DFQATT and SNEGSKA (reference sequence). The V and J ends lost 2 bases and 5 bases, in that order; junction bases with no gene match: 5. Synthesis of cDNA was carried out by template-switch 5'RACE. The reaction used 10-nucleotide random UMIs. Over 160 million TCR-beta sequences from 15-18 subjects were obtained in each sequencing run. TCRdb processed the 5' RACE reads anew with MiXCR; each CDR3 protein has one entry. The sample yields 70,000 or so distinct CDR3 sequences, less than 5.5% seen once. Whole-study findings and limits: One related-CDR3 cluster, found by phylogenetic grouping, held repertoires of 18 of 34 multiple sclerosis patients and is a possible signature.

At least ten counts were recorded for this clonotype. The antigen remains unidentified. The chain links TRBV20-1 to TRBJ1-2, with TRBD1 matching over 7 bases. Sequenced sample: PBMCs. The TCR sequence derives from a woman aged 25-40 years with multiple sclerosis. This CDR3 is CSARPTGSYGYTF. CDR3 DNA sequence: TGCAGTGCTAGACCGACAGGGTCATATGGCTACACCTTC.